These 21 T cell receptor beta chains were sequenced from one sample in a study of shared clonotypes between healthy human individuals. Some clones are missing from TCRdb's copy, which holds only in-frame ones; the method was immunoSEQ multiplex PCR. The sample includes a few million clones, 93% seen only once; the top ten take 0.39%. The sequenced material came from naive CD4+ T cells from PBMCs. Subset of the sample: CD45RA+ positively selected. The receptor source for this set is a man younger than 35 in good health. Some clones in this sample may be carry-over from other donors' samples.

This clone was seen only a few times. V is TRBV7-3 and J is TRBJ2-2, with D unclear. The germline CDR1 and CDR2 sequences are SGHTA and FQGTGA. The V end lost 2 bases, the J end lost 0 bases, and 10 bases lay between the germline ends. This CDR3 contains 16 residues. The DNA of the CDR3 is TGTGCCAGCAGCTTACTGGGCGACCCGAACACCGGGGAGCTGTTTTTT. It yields the protein CASSLLGDPNTGELFF.

The chain recombines TRBV1 with TRBJ2-7; the D call of TRBD2 is as the table states it, not checked on the DNA. TRBV1 is shown as a pseudogene. This CDR3 is built from 15 residues. The DNA for the CDR3 is TGCACCAGCAGCCCTGGACTAGCGGGGGCCTACGAGCAGTACTTC. Amino acids: CTSSPGLAGAYEQYF.

The V call is TRBV28, the J call TRBJ1-1; no clear D gene. Trimming left V 7 bases short and J 6 bases short, with 18 bases between. Germline lookup yields CDR1 MDHEN and CDR2 SYDVKM. This CDR3 is built from 14 residues. The CDR3 bases are TGTGCCAGCACCGCGCCAGGCATGCCGGCTGAAGCTTTCTTT. It specifies CASTAPGMPAEAFF.

The chain joins TRBV5-1 to TRBJ1-1, with D possibly TRBD1 on 5 matching bases. CDR1 is SGHRS, CDR2 YFSETQ, per germline. V was pared by 0 bases and J by 7 bases, with 13 bases between. This CDR3 is 14 amino acids long. This chain's CDR3 is CASSLAGRDIEAFF. The CDR3 DNA is TGCGCCAGCAGCTTGGCAGGGCGGGATATTGAAGCTTTCTTT.

The rearrangement joins TRBV19 to TRBJ1-1, with D tentatively TRBD1 (5 bases). Trimming removed 3 bases from V and 4 bases from J, with 12 bases in between. Germline V gene sequence: CDR1 LNHDA, CDR2 SQIVND (reference sequence). The CDR3 length is 14 residues. This CDR3 reads CASSMGPGGTEAFF. For the CDR3, the DNA is TGTGCCAGTAGTATGGGGCCGGGGGGCACTGAAGCTTTCTTT.

As to this clone: The same CDR3 also results from other DNA sequences found in this sample. V gene TRBV4-1 combines with J gene TRBJ2-4; 7 positions match TRBD2. V lost 2 bases and J lost 8; bases outside the gene matches: 6. Germline CDR1 MGHRA, CDR2 YSYEKL. The CDR3 extends over 14 amino acids. The CDR3 DNA reads as TGCGCCAGCAGCCAAAGGGAGGGGAGGGACATTCAGTACTTC. Residues: CASSQREGRDIQYF.

This chain connects TRBV5-1 to TRBJ2-5, with TRBD2 matching 9 bases. CDR1 SGHRS and CDR2 YFSETQ come from the germline V gene. Losses at the gene ends were 0 bases for V and 5 bases for J; bases not matched to a gene: 8. CDR3 size: 16 residues. CDR3 residues: CASSLESGRSGETQYF. CDR3 nucleotide sequence: TGCGCCAGCAGCTTGGAGAGCGGGAGGTCTGGGGAGACCCAGTACTTC. Looking up the rest from reference TRBV5-1 and TRBJ2-5 gives the full variable domain: KAGVTQTPRYLIKTRGQQVTLSCSPISGHRSVSWYQQTPGQGLQFLFEYFSETQRNKGNFPGRFSGRQFSNSRSEMNVSTLELGDSALYLCASSLESGRSGETQYFGPGTRLLVL.

The rearrangement joins TRBV28 to TRBJ2-7; D unresolved. Trimming shortened V by 10 bases and J by 0 bases, and 10 bases separated the two germline ends. The CDR3 covers 12 residues. Germline V lookup: CDR1 MDHEN, CDR2 SYDVKM. This chain's CDR3 is CATKVSSYEQYF. The CDR3 DNA sequence: TGTGCCACCAAAGTTAGCTCCTACGAGCAGTACTTC.

This clone appeared a few times. Other DNA sequences in the sample encode the same CDR3. This sequence joins TRBV30 and TRBJ1-5; 7 bases fit TRBD1. Germline CDR1 is GTSNPN and CDR2 is SVGIG (reference sequence). The length of the CDR3 is 13 residues. V gave up 1 base and J gave up 5 bases; unmatched junction bases: 2. CDR3 DNA: TGTGCCTGGAGTGACAGGGGCCATCAGCCCCAGCATTTT. It translates to CAWSDRGHQPQHF.

This clone was detected once. The chain carries TRBV6-4 and TRBJ2-2; TRBD1 is a possible D gene (6 bases). The CDR3 covers 16 residues. Trimming removed 2 bases from V and 6 bases from J, with 16 bases in between. Germline V gives CDR1 MRHNA, CDR2 SNTAGT. CDR3 DNA sequence: TGTGCCAGCAGTGACCCCCGAGGGGGATGGCCCGGGGAGCTGTTTTTT. It codes for CASSDPRGGWPGELFF.

The CDR3 loop reads CASSPLQGSTEAFF. In nucleotides, the CDR3 is TGTGCCAGCAGCCCTTTACAGGGGAGCACTGAAGCTTTCTTT. The genes are TRBV7-6 and TRBJ1-1, with 7 bases aligning to TRBD1. Germline lookup yields CDR1 SGHVS and CDR2 FNYEAQ. V lost 5 bases to trimming and J lost 4 bases; unmatched junction nucleotides: 7. The CDR3 is 14 amino acids.

V gene TRBV2 combines with J gene TRBJ2-7, with TRBD2 identical over 7 bases. V trimming: 4 bases; J trimming: 0 bases; junction bases outside the gene matches: 9. CDR1 is SNHLY and CDR2 is FYNNEI in the germline V gene. The CDR3 sequence is 16 residues long. CDR3 sequence reads: CASSGTGLGASYEQYF. The CDR3 coding sequence is TGTGCCAGCAGTGGAACCGGACTAGGGGCCTCCTACGAGCAGTACTTC.

V usage is TRBV6-6 and J usage is TRBJ2-1, with D perhaps matching TRBD1 (6 bases). The CDR3 runs 15 residues. CDR1 is MNHNY and CDR2 is SVGAGI in the germline V gene (reference sequence). V was clipped by 6 bases and J by 2 bases, with 14 bases between them. CDR3 region: CASSQLGQTYNEQFF. CDR3 sequence (DNA): TGTGCCAGCAGCCAATTGGGACAAACCTACAATGAGCAGTTCTTC.

In its sample, this clone was seen a few times. The V call is TRBV28, the J call TRBJ1-1; unclear D gene. Germline CDR1 is MDHEN and CDR2 is SYDVKM. CDR3 size: 12 residues. Trimming took 1 base from V and 7 from J, leaving 7 bases between them. The CDR3 sequence is CASSLLLGEAFF. The CDR3 DNA follows: TGTGCCAGCAGTTTATTATTGGGTGAAGCTTTCTTT.

The rearrangement joins TRBV9 to TRBJ2-7; D is uncertain. V was clipped by 0 bases and J by 3 bases, with 10 bases between them. The CDR3 totals 14 residues. Germline V gives CDR1 SGDLS, CDR2 YYNGEE. The CDR3 loop is CASSVEGTNYEQYF. In DNA form, the CDR3 reads TGTGCCAGCAGCGTAGAGGGCACCAACTACGAGCAGTACTTC.

This clone was observed a few times. The chain combines TRBV29-1 with TRBJ1-1; the D gene is possibly TRBD1 (6 bases). Germline loops: CDR1 SQVTM, CDR2 ANQGSEA. This CDR3 is built from 13 residues. V lost 5 bases, J lost 3 bases, and 13 bases lay in between. The CDR3 nucleotides read TGCAGCGTTTGGCCAGGGGCCGACACTGAAGCTTTCTTT. Translation: CSVWPGADTEAFF.

V is TRBV10-3 and J is TRBJ2-6; weak D call: TRBD2 (5 bases). Germline-derived CDR1 and CDR2 are ENHRY and SYGVKD. The CDR3 runs 15 residues. Trimming cost V 4 bases and J 9 bases, with 16 bases left between them. This CDR3 is CAISAAAVGVNVLTF. The DNA for the CDR3 is TGTGCCATCAGTGCTGCAGCGGTGGGTGTCAACGTCCTGACTTTC.

This chain connects TRBV19 to TRBJ1-1; perhaps TRBD1 as D (5 bases). Trimming left V 3 bases short and J 1 base short, with 12 bases between. CDR1 and CDR2 from the germline V gene are LNHDA and SQIVND (reference sequence). This CDR3 comprises 15 residues. The CDR3 loop reads CASSILRQWNTEAFF. Here the CDR3 DNA reads TGTGCCAGTAGTATTCTGAGACAGTGGAACACTGAAGCTTTCTTT. Full variable domain (rest looked up from reference TRBV19 and TRBJ1-1): DGGITQSPKYLFRKEGQNVTLSCEQNLNHDAMYWYRQDPGQGLRLIYYSQIVNDFQKGDIAEGYSVSREKKESFPLTVTSAQKNPTAFYLCASSILRQWNTEAFFGQGTRLTVV.

The chain is built from TRBV10-2 and TRBJ2-3; 10 nucleotides agree with TRBD2. The V segment lost 6 bases and the J segment 1 base; nucleotides outside the gene matches: 10. Germline assignment: CDR1 WSHSY and CDR2 SAAADI. The CDR3 covers 17 residues. The CDR3: CASRLAGSPRGTDTQYF. In DNA, the CDR3 is TGCGCCAGCAGACTAGCGGGATCCCCTCGTGGCACAGATACGCAGTATTTT.

This sequence joins TRBV27 and TRBJ2-3; 10 bases are shared with TRBD2. Germline CDR1 is MNHEY and CDR2 is SMNVEV (reference sequence). V trimming: 4 bases; J trimming: 7 bases; junction bases outside the gene matches: 5. This CDR3 is built from 14 residues. The CDR3 DNA follows: TGTGCCAGCAGTTCTAGCGGGGGCGGATATACGCAGTATTTT. Translating it yields CASSSSGGGYTQYF.

The chain recombines TRBV28 with TRBJ2-4, with 14 bases that match TRBD2. Germline V gene sequence: CDR1 MDHEN, CDR2 SYDVKM. This CDR3 contains 17 residues. The ends lost 4 bases at V and 6 bases at J; junction bases unmatched: 8. The CDR3 bases are TGTGCCAGCAGTTCTAGCCAAGGACTAGCGGGAGGAAACATTCAGTACTTC. Protein sequence: CASSSSQGLAGGNIQYF.